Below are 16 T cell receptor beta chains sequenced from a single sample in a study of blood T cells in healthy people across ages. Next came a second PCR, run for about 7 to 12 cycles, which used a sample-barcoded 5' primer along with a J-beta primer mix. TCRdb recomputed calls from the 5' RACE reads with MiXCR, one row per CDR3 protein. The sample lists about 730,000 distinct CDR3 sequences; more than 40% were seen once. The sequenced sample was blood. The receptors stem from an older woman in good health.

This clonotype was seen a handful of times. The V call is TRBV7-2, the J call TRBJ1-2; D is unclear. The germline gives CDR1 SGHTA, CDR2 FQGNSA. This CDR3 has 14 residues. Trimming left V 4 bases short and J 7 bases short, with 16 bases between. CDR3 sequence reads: CASSSPFGEAGYTF. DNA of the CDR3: TGTGCCAGCAGCTCCCCCTTCGGGGAAGCTGGCTACACCTTC.

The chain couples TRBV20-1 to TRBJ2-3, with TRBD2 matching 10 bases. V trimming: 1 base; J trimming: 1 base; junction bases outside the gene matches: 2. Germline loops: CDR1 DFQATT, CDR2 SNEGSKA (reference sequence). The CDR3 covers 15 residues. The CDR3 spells CSARGLAGGTDTQYF. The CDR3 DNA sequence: TGCAGTGCTAGAGGACTAGCGGGTGGCACAGATACGCAGTATTTT.

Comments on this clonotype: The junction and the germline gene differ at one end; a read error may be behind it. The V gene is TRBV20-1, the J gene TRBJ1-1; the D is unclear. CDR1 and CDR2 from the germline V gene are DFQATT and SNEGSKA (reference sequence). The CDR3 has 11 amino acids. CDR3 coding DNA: TGCGGTGCGGAATTCGGGAGTGGAGCTTTCTTT. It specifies CGAEFGSGAFF.

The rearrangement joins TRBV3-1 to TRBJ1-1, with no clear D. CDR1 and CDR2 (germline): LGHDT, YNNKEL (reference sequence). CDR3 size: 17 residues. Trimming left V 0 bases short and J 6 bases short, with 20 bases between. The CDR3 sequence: CASSQDFLGRPRSEAFF. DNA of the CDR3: TGTGCCAGCAGCCAAGACTTCTTAGGCCGACCGAGATCTGAAGCTTTCTTT.

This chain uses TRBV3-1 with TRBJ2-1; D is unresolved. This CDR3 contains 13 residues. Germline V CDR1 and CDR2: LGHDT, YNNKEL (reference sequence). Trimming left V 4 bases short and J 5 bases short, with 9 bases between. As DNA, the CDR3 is TGTGCCAGCAGCCTACCACCCAACAATGAGCAGTTCTTC. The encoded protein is CASSLPPNNEQFF.

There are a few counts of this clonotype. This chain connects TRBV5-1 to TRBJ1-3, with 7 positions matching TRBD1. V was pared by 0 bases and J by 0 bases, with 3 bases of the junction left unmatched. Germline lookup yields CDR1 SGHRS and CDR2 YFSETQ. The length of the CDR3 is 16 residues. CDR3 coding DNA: TGCGCCAGCAGCTTGGGGGACAGCTACTCTGGAAACACCATATATTTT. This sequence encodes CASSLGDSYSGNTIYF.

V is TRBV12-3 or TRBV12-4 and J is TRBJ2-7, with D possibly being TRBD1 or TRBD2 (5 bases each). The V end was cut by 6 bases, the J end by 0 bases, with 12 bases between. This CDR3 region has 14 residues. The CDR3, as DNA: TGTGCCAGCAGCAAAGGGACGGGCTCCTACGAGCAGTACTTC. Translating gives CASSKGTGSYEQYF.

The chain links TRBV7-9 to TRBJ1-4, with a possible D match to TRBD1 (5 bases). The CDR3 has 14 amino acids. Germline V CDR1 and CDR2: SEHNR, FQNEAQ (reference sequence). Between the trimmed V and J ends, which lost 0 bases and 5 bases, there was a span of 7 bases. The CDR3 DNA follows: TGTGCCAGCAGCTTAGCTAACAGGAATGAAAAACTGTTTTTT. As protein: CASSLANRNEKLFF.

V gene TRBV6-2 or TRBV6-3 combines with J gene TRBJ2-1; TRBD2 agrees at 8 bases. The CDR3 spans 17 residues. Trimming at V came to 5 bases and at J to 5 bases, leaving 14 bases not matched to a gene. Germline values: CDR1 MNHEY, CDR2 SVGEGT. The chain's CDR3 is CASSDVLGGRQNNEQFF. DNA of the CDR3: TGTGCCAGCAGTGACGTCCTTGGCGGGAGGCAAAACAATGAGCAGTTCTTC.

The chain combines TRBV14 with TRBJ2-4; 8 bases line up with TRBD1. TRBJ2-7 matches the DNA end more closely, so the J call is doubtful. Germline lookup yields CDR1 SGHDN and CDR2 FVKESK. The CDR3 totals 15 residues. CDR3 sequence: CASSQTGQVFYEQYF. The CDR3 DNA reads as TGTGCCAGCAGCCAGACGGGACAGGTCTTCTACGAGCAGTACTTC.

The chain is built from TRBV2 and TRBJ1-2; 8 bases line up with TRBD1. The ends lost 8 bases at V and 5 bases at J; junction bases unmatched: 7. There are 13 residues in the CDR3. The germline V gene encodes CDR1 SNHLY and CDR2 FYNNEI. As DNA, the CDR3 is TGTGCCAGCGTGGACAGGGTGTGGTATGGCTACACCTTC. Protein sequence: CASVDRVWYGYTF.

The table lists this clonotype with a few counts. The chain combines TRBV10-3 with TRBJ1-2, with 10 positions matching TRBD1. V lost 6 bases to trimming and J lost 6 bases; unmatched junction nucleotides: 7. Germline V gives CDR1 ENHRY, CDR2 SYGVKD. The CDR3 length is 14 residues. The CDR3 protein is CAIRNRQGADGYTF. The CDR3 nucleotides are TGTGCCATCAGGAATCGACAGGGGGCGGATGGCTACACCTTC.

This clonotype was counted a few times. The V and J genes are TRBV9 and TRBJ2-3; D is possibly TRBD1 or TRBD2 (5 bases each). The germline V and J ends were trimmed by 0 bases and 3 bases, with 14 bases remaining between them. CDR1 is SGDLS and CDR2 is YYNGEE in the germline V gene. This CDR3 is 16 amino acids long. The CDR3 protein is CASSVAGPGLTDTQYF. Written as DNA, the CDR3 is TGTGCCAGCAGCGTAGCGGGGCCGGGGCTAACAGATACGCAGTATTTT.

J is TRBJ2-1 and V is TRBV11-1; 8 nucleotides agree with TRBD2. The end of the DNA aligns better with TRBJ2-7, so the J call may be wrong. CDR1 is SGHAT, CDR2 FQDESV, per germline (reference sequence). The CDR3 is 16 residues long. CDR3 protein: CPGSFRGSGSFDEQYF. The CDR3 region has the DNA TGTCCCGGCAGCTTCCGAGGGAGCGGGAGTTTCGACGAGCAGTACTTC.

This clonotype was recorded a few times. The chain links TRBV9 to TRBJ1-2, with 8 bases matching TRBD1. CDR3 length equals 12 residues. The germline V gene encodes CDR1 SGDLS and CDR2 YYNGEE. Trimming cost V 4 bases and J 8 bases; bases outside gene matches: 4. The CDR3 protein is CASSTTGDGYTF. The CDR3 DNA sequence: TGTGCCAGCAGCACGACAGGGGACGGCTACACCTTC.

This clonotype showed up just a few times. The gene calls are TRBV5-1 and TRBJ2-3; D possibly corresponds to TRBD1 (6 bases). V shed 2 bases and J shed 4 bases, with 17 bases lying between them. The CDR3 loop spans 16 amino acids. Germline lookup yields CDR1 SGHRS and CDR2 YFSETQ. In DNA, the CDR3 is TGCGCCAGCAGCTTTTGGGGGCAAGTACCTCCAGATACGCAGTATTTT. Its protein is CASSFWGQVPPDTQYF.